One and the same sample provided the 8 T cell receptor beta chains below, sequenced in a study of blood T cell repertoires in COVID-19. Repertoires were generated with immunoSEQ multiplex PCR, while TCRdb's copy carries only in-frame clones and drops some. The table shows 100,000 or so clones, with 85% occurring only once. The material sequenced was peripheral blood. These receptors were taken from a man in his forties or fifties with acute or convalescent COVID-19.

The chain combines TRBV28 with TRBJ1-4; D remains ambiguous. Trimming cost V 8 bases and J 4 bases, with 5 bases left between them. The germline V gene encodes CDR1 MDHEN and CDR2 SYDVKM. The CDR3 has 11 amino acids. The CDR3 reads CASGLNEKLFF. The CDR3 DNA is TGTGCCAGCGGACTTAATGAAAAACTGTTTTTT.

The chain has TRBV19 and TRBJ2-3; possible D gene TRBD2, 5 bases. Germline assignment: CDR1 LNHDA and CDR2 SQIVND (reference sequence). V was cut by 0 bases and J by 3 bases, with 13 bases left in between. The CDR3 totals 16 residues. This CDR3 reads CASSIDGRSGTDTQYF. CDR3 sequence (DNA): TGTGCCAGTAGTATAGACGGGCGATCGGGAACAGATACGCAGTATTTT.

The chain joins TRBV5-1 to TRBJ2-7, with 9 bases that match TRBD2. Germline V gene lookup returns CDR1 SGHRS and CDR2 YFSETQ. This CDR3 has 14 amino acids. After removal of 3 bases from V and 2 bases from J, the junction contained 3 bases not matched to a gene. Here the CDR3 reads CASSSGTSPYEQYF. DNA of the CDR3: TGCGCCAGCAGCTCCGGGACTAGCCCCTACGAGCAGTACTTC.

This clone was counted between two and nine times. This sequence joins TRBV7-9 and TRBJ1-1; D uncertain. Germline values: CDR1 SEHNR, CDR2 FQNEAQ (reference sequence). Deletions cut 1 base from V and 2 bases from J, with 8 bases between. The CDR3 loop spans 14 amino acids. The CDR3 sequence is CASSLGPGNTEAFF. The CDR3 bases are TGTGCCAGCAGCTTAGGTCCAGGCAACACTGAAGCTTTCTTT.

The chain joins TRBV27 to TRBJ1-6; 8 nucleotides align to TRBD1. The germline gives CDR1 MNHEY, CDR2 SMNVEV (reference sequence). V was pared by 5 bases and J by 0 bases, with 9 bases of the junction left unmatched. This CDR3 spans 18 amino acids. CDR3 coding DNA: TGTGCCAGCAGTCGGCGGACAGGGACGAGCTCCTATAATTCACCCCTCCACTTT. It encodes CASSRRTGTSSYNSPLHF.

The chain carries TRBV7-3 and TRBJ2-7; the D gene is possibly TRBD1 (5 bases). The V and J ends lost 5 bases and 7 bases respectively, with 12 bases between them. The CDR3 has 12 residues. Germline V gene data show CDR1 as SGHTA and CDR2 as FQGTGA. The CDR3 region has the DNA TGTGCCAGCAGCCGCCCCCCAGGGGAGCAGTACTTC. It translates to CASSRPPGEQYF.

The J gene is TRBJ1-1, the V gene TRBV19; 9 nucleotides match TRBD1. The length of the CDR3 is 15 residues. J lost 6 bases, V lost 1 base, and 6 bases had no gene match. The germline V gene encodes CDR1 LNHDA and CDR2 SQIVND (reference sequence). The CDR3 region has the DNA TGTGCCAGTAGTATAGGGGGACAGGGAGGGGCTGAAGCTTTCTTT. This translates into CASSIGGQGGAEAFF.

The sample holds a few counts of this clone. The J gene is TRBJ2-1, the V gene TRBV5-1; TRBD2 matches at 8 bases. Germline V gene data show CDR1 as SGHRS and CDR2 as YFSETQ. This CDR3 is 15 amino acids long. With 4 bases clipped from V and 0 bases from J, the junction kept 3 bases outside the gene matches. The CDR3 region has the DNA TGCGCCAGCAGCCGCAGCGGGGGCTCCTACAATGAGCAGTTCTTC. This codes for CASSRSGGSYNEQFF.